These 12 T cell receptor beta chains came from one sample sequenced in a study of cytomegalovirus exposure and HLA in healthy donors. Generated by immunoSEQ multiplex PCR, the TCRdb table keeps only in-frame clones and is missing some. The sample carries about 140,000 clones, almost 90% recorded once. Input material: PBMCs. Receptors originate from a woman aged 18-29 years in good health and CMV-seropositive.

The rearrangement joins TRBV4-1 to TRBJ1-5, with D possibly being TRBD1 (6 bases). Germline V gene data show CDR1 as MGHRA and CDR2 as YSYEKL. The CDR3 totals 13 residues. V lost 5 bases, J lost 4 bases, and 9 bases lay in between. The CDR3 sequence is CASSSQGNQPQHF. In nucleotides, the CDR3 is TGCGCCAGCAGCTCACAGGGTAATCAGCCCCAGCATTTT.

V is TRBV5-1 and J is TRBJ2-2, with a tentative D call TRBD1 (6 bases). The germline V gene has CDR1 SGHRS and CDR2 YFSETQ. The CDR3 spans 15 residues. V lost 4 bases to trimming and J lost 1 base, with 11 bases between them. CDR3: CASSHGQMNTGELFF. Written as DNA, the CDR3 is TGCGCCAGCAGCCACGGACAGATGAACACCGGGGAGCTGTTTTTT.

The chain employs TRBV19 and TRBJ1-1; 8 positions match TRBD1. CDR1 LNHDA and CDR2 SQIVND come from the germline V gene (reference sequence). V shed 5 bases and J 6 bases; nucleotides not matched to a gene: 8. The CDR3 consists of 14 residues. Here the CDR3 DNA reads TGTGCCAGTAGTCGTGACAGGGGAAGGGCTGAAGCTTTCTTT. This codes for CASSRDRGRAEAFF.

This chain connects TRBV4-3 to TRBJ1-3; D not resolved. V gave up 3 bases and J gave up 0 bases, with 9 bases separating them. The CDR3 length is 15 residues. Germline CDR1 and CDR2: LGHNA and YSLEER. The CDR3 region has the DNA TGCGCCAGCAGCCAGAGCGTTTTCTCTGGAAACACCATATATTTT. Its translation: CASSQSVFSGNTIYF.

The chain employs TRBV5-4 and TRBJ1-1, with 9 bases that match TRBD1. V lost 4 bases, J lost 11 bases, and 9 bases stayed unmatched. The CDR3 spans 13 residues. Germline CDR1 SGHNT, CDR2 YYREEE (reference sequence). The chain's CDR3 is CASSVSGTGSAFF. The CDR3, as DNA: TGTGCCAGCAGCGTCTCCGGGACAGGGAGCGCTTTCTTT.

V and J are TRBV7-2 and TRBJ2-2; D gene ambiguous. Germline V lookup: CDR1 SGHTA, CDR2 FQGNSA. The CDR3 is 12 residues long. V lost 2 bases to trimming and J lost 6 bases, with 4 bases between them. The CDR3 protein is CASSLLAGELFF. In DNA, the CDR3 is TGTGCCAGCAGCTTACTAGCCGGGGAGCTGTTTTTT.

The chain uses TRBV9 and TRBJ1-2, with TRBD1 identical over 8 bases. The CDR3 contains 14 residues. Trimming cost V 1 base and J 8 bases; bases outside gene matches: 7. In germline, CDR1 is SGDLS, CDR2 YYNGEE. The chain's CDR3 is CASSVKDRAHGYTF. CDR3 DNA sequence: TGTGCCAGCAGCGTAAAGGACAGGGCTCACGGCTACACCTTC.

The chain couples TRBV30 to TRBJ2-2; D possibly corresponds to TRBD2 (6 bases). This CDR3 region has 15 residues. CDR1 and CDR2 (germline): GTSNPN, SVGIG (reference sequence). V was trimmed by 4 bases and J by 3 bases, leaving 15 bases between them. The CDR3 loop reads CAWIRWDSYTGELFF. The CDR3 region has the DNA TGTGCCTGGATCCGGTGGGACTCCTACACCGGGGAGCTGTTTTTT.

The chain uses TRBV6-4 and TRBJ2-2, with a weak D call TRBD1 (5 bases). Germline V lookup: CDR1 MRHNA, CDR2 SNTAGT. There are 15 residues in the CDR3. V lost 4 bases, J lost 5 bases, and 14 bases lay in between. The CDR3 here is CASSALTQGTGELFF. In DNA form, the CDR3 reads TGTGCCAGCAGTGCACTCACGCAGGGAACCGGGGAGCTGTTTTTT.

This clone was seen only once. The gene calls are TRBV5-6 and TRBJ1-5; 11 nucleotides align to TRBD1. This CDR3 contains 14 residues. Unmatched junction bases numbered 3, after V lost 3 bases and J lost 7 bases. Germline CDR1 SGHDT, CDR2 YYEEEE. As DNA, the CDR3 is TGTGCCAGCAGCTCCGGACAGGGGGCCCAGCCCCAGCATTTT. Amino acids: CASSSGQGAQPQHF.

This clone came up a few times. The chain links TRBV28 to TRBJ1-2, with D possibly TRBD1 on 5 matching bases. Germline values: CDR1 MDHEN, CDR2 SYDVKM. There are 12 residues in the CDR3. Trimming shortened V by 7 bases and J by 4 bases, and 10 bases separated the two germline ends. The CDR3 sequence is CASNGGAYGYTF. The DNA of the CDR3 is TGTGCCAGCAATGGCGGGGCCTATGGCTACACCTTC.

The J gene is TRBJ1-2, the V gene TRBV7-3; TRBD1 aligns across 7 bases. Germline-derived CDR1 and CDR2 are SGHTA and FQGTGA. V trimming: 4 bases; J trimming: 7 bases; junction bases outside the gene matches: 0. The CDR3 spans 11 residues. The CDR3 DNA follows: TGTGCCAGCAGCTCAGGGGGTGGCTACACCTTC. Translating it yields CASSSGGGYTF.